This TCR beta chain was identified during a study of blood T cells in healthy people across ages (dated by TCRdb to the mid-2010s). Regarding the study in general: In model experiments, template switching captured roughly one uniquely barcoded TCR beta cDNA molecule for every two T cells. To avoid experimental bias, donors of different ages were randomly spread across the sequencing lanes. Using the same blood draw, the study looked at two additional independent replicas of 1 million unique cDNA reads for two donors, one aged 18 to 30 and the other aged 80 or older. The donors were split into four age groups: young (average about 15 years), middle-aged (roughly 39), aged (around 67) and long-lived (approximately 80). The study measured age-related changes in TCR beta repertoire diversity using deep sequencing normalized with unique cDNA molecular identifiers.

Libraries came from 5' RACE. The sequencer listed for this sample is Illumina HiSeq 2500. A second PCR of 7 to 11 cycles was performed with a sample-barcoded 5' primer and a J-beta primer mix. A unique molecular identifier was introduced onto each TCR beta cDNA molecule by a template-switch 5' adaptor carrying 12 random nucleotides. Each sample yielded at least 2.5 million CDR3-containing paired-end reads. All of the RNA was converted into first-strand cDNA using the Mint cDNA synthesis kit, with a TRBC-specific oligonucleotide serving as the primer. After uracil-DNA glycosylase treatment, a first 18-cycle PCR used universal primers M1SS and BC2_uni_R on all cDNA. In the original analysis: For normalization, 1 million high-quality reads, each with a distinct molecular identifier, were randomly selected from each sample. Instead of being binned into consensus sequences, reads with shared molecular identifiers were discarded. MiTCR, with a Q25 quality threshold and the strictest error-elimination algorithm, was used for CDR3 identification, clonotype clustering and error correction. A nonparametric unseen species model using Euler transformation provided a lower-bound estimate of total TCR beta diversity. TCRdb passed the public sequencing reads through fastp at Q25 and MiXCR, retaining productive beta sequences. Every entry covers one CDR3 protein and lists the most common genes and DNA from its rows. It is TCRdb's table, rather than the study itself, that gives the V and J calls and clone size. Recorded for this sample are about 1.6 million distinct CDR3 sequences; 30% to 35% of them occurred a single time. Of the sample, about 11% is held by the ten largest clones.

The paper as a whole reports these results and caveats: As age increased, observed TCR beta diversity per million T cells dropped in a roughly linear way, and a significant reduction was already evident by age about 36. Total diversity estimates from one million sequenced T cells were considered lower bounds and underestimates. Observed TCR beta diversity correlated strongly with the percentage of naive T cells measured by flow cytometry. Bulk unsorted PBMC profiling prevented conclusive comparison of naive and antigen-experienced compartments. The CMV infection status of donors was not known, potentially confounding age-related changes in expanded clonotypes. Compared with the aged group, more naive CD4+ T cells, fewer expanded clones and increased TCR diversity were shown by the long-lived group, suggesting age selection.

From the cysteine through the phenylalanine, the CDR3 covers 13 amino acids. Kept here is only the CDR3 DNA, which spans 39 bases and is read in frame from base 1. V is clipped by 8 bases and J by 1 base, and the sequence between their germline boundaries is 11 bases long. As concerns this clonotype: Its antigen is currently not known. No quality values exist for individual bases; no much larger clone is one base distant.

Systemically healthy Caucasian individuals from Russia, some 36 in total and aged 6 to 90 years, were included as donors. Each donor gave about 9.7 milliliters of peripheral blood, drawn into EDTA-treated Vacutainer tubes. Ficoll-Paque density-gradient centrifugation was used to isolate PBMCs, with at least 6.5 million obtained per sample. Trizol reagent was used to extract total RNA from the PBMCs, yielding at least 5.5 micrograms per sample. The percentages of naive CD45RAhigh/CD27high T cells were determined by flow cytometry on a PBMC aliquot from every donor. The chain is made from TRBV12-3 or TRBV12-4 and TRBJ1-1, with the D gene not clear enough to name. This sequence was found in a woman aged 25-40 years in good health. Specimen: blood. In nucleotides, the sequence is TGTGCCAGCGGACGTCAGAAGAACACTGAAGCTTTCTTT. Its amino acids are CASGRQKNTEAFF.